The 20 T cell receptor beta chains in this list originate from one sample, sequenced in a study of blood T cell repertoires in COVID-19. Generated by immunoSEQ multiplex PCR, the TCRdb table keeps only in-frame clones and is missing some. This sample has hundreds of thousands of clones, with about 80% found just once. The specimen sequenced was peripheral blood. Receptors originate from a woman in her thirties or forties with active or convalescent COVID-19.

The chain has TRBV10-3 and TRBJ1-2; no firm D call. Germline V CDR1 and CDR2: ENHRY, SYGVKD. V dropped 4 bases and J dropped 10 bases, with 16 bases sitting between them. The CDR3 runs 13 residues. The CDR3: CAISGIDGSDYTF. The CDR3 DNA reads TGTGCCATCAGTGGAATCGACGGGAGCGACTACACCTTC.

This chain links TRBV4-1 with TRBJ1-5; the match to TRBD1 covers 9 bases. This CDR3 region has 17 residues. Unmatched junction bases numbered 12, after V lost 5 bases and J lost 4 bases. Germline CDR1 reads MGHRA; CDR2 reads YSYEKL. CDR3 in DNA: TGCGCCAGCAGCGCTAGGTGGGGGGACAGGGCAAATCAGCCCCAGCATTTT. It specifies CASSARWGDRANQPQHF.

The CDR3 sequence is CASSLSGSPNEQFF. The CDR3 region has the DNA TGTGCCAGCAGCCTTAGCGGGAGTCCCAATGAGCAGTTCTTC. V gene TRBV7-9 combines with J gene TRBJ2-1, with 9 bases identical to TRBD2. Germline V CDR1 and CDR2: SEHNR, FQNEAQ (reference sequence). The J segment lost 6 bases and the V segment lost 5 bases, leaving 5 bases of the junction unmatched. CDR3 length: 14 amino acids.

The gene calls are TRBV3-1 (or the pseudogene TRBV3-2) and TRBJ2-1; 11 positions agree with TRBD2. V lost 0 bases and J lost 2; bases outside the gene matches: 0. This CDR3 contains 16 residues. CDR1 is LGHDT and CDR2 is YNNKEL in the germline V gene (reference sequence). This CDR3 is CASSQDSGGAYNEQFF. CDR3 bases: TGTGCCAGCAGCCAAGATAGCGGGGGGGCCTACAATGAGCAGTTCTTC.

This rearrangement joins TRBV19 to TRBJ2-3; 8 bases align to TRBD1. CDR3 length: 16 residues. In germline, CDR1 is LNHDA, CDR2 SQIVND (reference sequence). V dropped 4 bases and J dropped 5; count of bases not matched to a gene: 11. This CDR3 is CASSKSTGAAVDTQYF. The DNA for the CDR3 is TGTGCCAGTAGTAAGTCGACAGGGGCGGCGGTAGATACGCAGTATTTT. Using reference TRBV19 and TRBJ2-3 for the parts outside the CDR3, the full variable domain is DGGITQSPKYLFRKEGQNVTLSCEQNLNHDAMYWYRQDPGQGLRLIYYSQIVNDFQKGDIAEGYSVSREKKESFPLTVTSAQKNPTAFYLCASSKSTGAAVDTQYFGPGTRLTVL.

In the case of this clone: The junction differs from germline at one of its ends, possibly a read error. The chain recombines TRBV9 with TRBJ1-1; 7 nucleotides align to TRBD1. CDR1 and CDR2 (germline): SGDLS, YYNGEE. The CDR3 length is 15 residues. In DNA form, the CDR3 reads TGTGCCAGCAGCCCGCCGACAGGGCCGAACGCTGAAGCTTTCTTT. This sequence encodes CASSPPTGPNAEAFF.

In its sample, this clone was seen a few times. The chain uses TRBV2 and TRBJ1-4; unclear D gene. The V end was cut by 7 bases, the J end by 2 bases, with 11 bases between. The CDR3 has 14 residues. Germline V gene data show CDR1 as SNHLY and CDR2 as FYNNEI. This chain's CDR3 is CASKPGMTNEKLFF. CDR3 bases: TGTGCCAGCAAGCCGGGGATGACTAATGAAAAACTGTTTTTT.

The chain couples TRBV6-5 to TRBJ2-2, with 8 positions matching TRBD2. CDR1 and CDR2 from the germline V gene are MNHEY and SVGAGI. The CDR3 length is 15 residues. Losses at the gene ends were 6 bases for V and 1 base for J; bases not matched to a gene: 4. CDR3 sequence (DNA): TGTGCCAGCAGGCACGGGAGGGTGAACACCGGGGAGCTGTTTTTT. Its protein product is CASRHGRVNTGELFF.

The chain recombines TRBV7-9 with TRBJ1-4; TRBD1 matches 7 bases. The V segment lost 5 bases and the J segment 8 bases; nucleotides outside the gene matches: 11. The CDR3 covers 15 residues. Germline V gene sequence: CDR1 SEHNR, CDR2 FQNEAQ (reference sequence). The CDR3 protein is CASSLMTGSGEKLFF. The CDR3 coding sequence is TGTGCCAGCAGCCTAATGACAGGGTCGGGAGAAAAACTGTTTTTT. Together with reference TRBV7-9 and TRBJ1-4, the CDR3 gives the full variable domain: DTGVSQNPRHKITKRGQNVTFRCDPISEHNRLYWYRQTLGQGPEFLTYFQNEAQLEKSRLLSDRFSAERPKGSFSTLEIQRTEQGDSAMYLCASSLMTGSGEKLFFGSGTQLSVL.

The rearrangement uses TRBV19 and TRBJ2-3, with TRBD2 identical over 9 bases. Germline V gene sequence: CDR1 LNHDA, CDR2 SQIVND (reference sequence). This CDR3 is built from 16 residues. V was clipped by 3 bases and J by 6 bases; unmatched bases: 10. CDR3 region: CASSILRTSVTDTQYF. CDR3 bases: TGTGCCAGTAGTATTCTTAGGACTAGCGTAACGGATACGCAGTATTTT.

V and J are TRBV27 and TRBJ2-1, with 8 bases lining up with TRBD2. The germline gives CDR1 MNHEY, CDR2 SMNVEV (reference sequence). This CDR3 has 14 amino acids. The V gene end was trimmed by 8 bases and the J gene end by 8 bases; junction bases not matched to a gene: 11. Here the CDR3 DNA reads TGTGCCAGCTCTCGGGGGGGCCCAGGATATGAGCAGTTCTTC. It is translated as CASSRGGPGYEQFF.

V gene TRBV4-1 combines with J gene TRBJ2-2; weak D call: TRBD1 (6 bases). Germline-derived CDR1 and CDR2 are MGHRA and YSYEKL. V lost 0 bases to trimming and J lost 3 bases, with 11 bases between them. This CDR3 contains 16 residues. The CDR3 is CASSQDPTGYTGELFF. The CDR3 DNA is TGCGCCAGCAGCCAAGACCCCACAGGGTACACCGGGGAGCTGTTTTTT.

This chain uses TRBV28 with TRBJ1-4; unclear D gene. This CDR3 is 14 amino acids long. V was shortened by 6 bases and J by 8 bases, with 16 bases between the two germline ends. Germline V gene sequence: CDR1 MDHEN, CDR2 SYDVKM. CDR3 sequence reads: CASRKRGLREKLFF. CDR3 DNA sequence: TGTGCCAGCAGGAAACGGGGATTGAGGGAAAAACTGTTTTTT.

The sample holds many counts of this clone. The chain combines TRBV11-2 with TRBJ1-1; the match to TRBD1 covers 8 bases. J lost 2 bases, V lost 2 bases, and 7 bases had no gene match. Germline V lookup: CDR1 SGHAT, CDR2 FQNNGV. The CDR3 is 16 amino acids. CDR3 coding DNA: TGTGCCAGCAGCTTAAAGGCCGGGACAGGCAACACTGAAGCTTTCTTT. Protein product: CASSLKAGTGNTEAFF.

The chain uses TRBV3-1 (or the pseudogene TRBV3-2) and TRBJ1-5; TRBD1 aligns across 9 bases. CDR1 and CDR2 (germline): LGHDT, YNNKEL (reference sequence). Trimming cost V 3 bases and J 7 bases; bases outside gene matches: 4. The CDR3 is 14 amino acids. The CDR3 loop is CASSQGQGYQPQHF. CDR3 bases: TGTGCCAGCAGCCAGGGACAGGGATACCAGCCCCAGCATTTT.

This CDR3 reads CASRPTSGNTGELFF. DNA for the CDR3: TGTGCCAGCAGGCCGACTAGCGGGAACACCGGGGAGCTGTTTTTT. J is TRBJ2-2 and V is TRBV2, with 9 bases that match TRBD2. Germline V gene sequence: CDR1 SNHLY, CDR2 FYNNEI. V trimming: 6 bases; J trimming: 1 base; junction bases outside the gene matches: 3. The CDR3 is made up of 15 amino acids.

For the CDR3, the DNA is TGTGCCAGCAGCCAATCGCGGACAACTCATTCACCCCTCCACTTT. As protein: CASSQSRTTHSPLHF. This chain links TRBV7-9 with TRBJ1-6, with TRBD1 as a possible D gene (5 bases). This CDR3 spans 15 amino acids. Germline values: CDR1 SEHNR, CDR2 FQNEAQ (reference sequence). With 5 bases removed from V and 8 bases from J, the gap between germline ends came to 16 bases. The full variable domain, its missing parts supplied by reference TRBV7-9 and TRBJ1-6, is DTGVSQNPRHKITKRGQNVTFRCDPISEHNRLYWYRQTLGQGPEFLTYFQNEAQLEKSRLLSDRFSAERPKGSFSTLEIQRTEQGDSAMYLCASSQSRTTHSPLHFGNGTRLTVT.

V and J are TRBV29-1 and TRBJ1-1, with 9 positions matching TRBD1. Germline CDR1 is SQVTM and CDR2 is ANQGSEA. The trim removed 6 bases at V and 1 base at J, leaving 6 bases unmatched. There are 14 residues in the CDR3. DNA of the CDR3: TGCAGCGTAAGCCTGGGACAGGGGAACACTGAAGCTTTCTTT. This encodes CSVSLGQGNTEAFF.

The table lists this clone with a count of one. V usage is TRBV5-4 and J usage is TRBJ1-6, with a tentative D call TRBD1 (5 bases). Trimming cost V 2 bases and J 8 bases, with 23 bases left between them. The CDR3 has 18 residues. Germline V gene sequence: CDR1 SGHNT, CDR2 YYREEE (reference sequence). The CDR3 loop reads CASSLDLFAGGGHSPLHF. The CDR3 DNA is TGTGCCAGCAGCTTAGATCTCTTTGCCGGGGGAGGTCATTCACCCCTCCACTTT.

The CDR3 reads CAWGKSGGEKNEQFF. In nucleotides, the CDR3 is TGTGCCTGGGGCAAGAGCGGGGGGGAAAAAAATGAGCAGTTCTTC. The chain is built from TRBV30 and TRBJ2-1; TRBD2 aligns across 10 bases. This CDR3 comprises 15 residues. Germline CDR1 GTSNPN, CDR2 SVGIG (reference sequence). V lost 5 bases, J lost 7 bases, and 11 bases stayed unmatched.